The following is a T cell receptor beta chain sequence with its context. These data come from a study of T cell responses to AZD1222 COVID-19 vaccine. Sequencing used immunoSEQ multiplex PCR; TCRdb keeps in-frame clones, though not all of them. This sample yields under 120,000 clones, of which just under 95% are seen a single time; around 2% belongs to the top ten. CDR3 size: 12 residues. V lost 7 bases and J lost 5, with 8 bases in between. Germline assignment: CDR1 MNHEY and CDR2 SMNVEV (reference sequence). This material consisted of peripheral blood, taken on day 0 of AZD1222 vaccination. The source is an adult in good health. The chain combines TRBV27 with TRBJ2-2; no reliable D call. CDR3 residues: CASTTYTGELFF. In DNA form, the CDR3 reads TGTGCCAGCACCACTTATACCGGGGAGCTGTTTTTT.